This T cell receptor (beta chain) stems from a study of T cell responses to AZD1222 COVID-19 vaccine. From germline, CDR1 is KGHSY and CDR2 FQNENV. Trimming took off 0 bases at V and 3 bases at J, with 12 bases between the two ends. CDR3 length: 15 amino acids. Assay: immunoSEQ multiplex PCR; the TCRdb copy retains only in-frame clones and omits some. The data hold some 150,000 clones, with 88% observed a single time. The rearrangement links TRBV16 to TRBJ2-7, with D perhaps TRBD2 (6 bases). The receptor was isolated from an adult in good health. The source material was peripheral blood, sampled on day 0 of AZD1222 vaccination. The CDR3 region is CASSQSPREDYEQYF. The CDR3 nucleotides are TGTGCCAGCAGCCAATCCCCCAGGGAGGACTACGAGCAGTACTTC.